One TCR beta chain is described in this entry. Germline V gene lookup returns CDR1 SGHAT and CDR2 FQNNGV. This CDR3 region has 12 residues. V was shortened by 1 base and J by 5 bases, with 5 bases between the two germline ends. Seattle patients were enrolled during active infection and followed longitudinally. The sample is drawn from a study of blood T cell repertoires in COVID-19. In the study's own analysis: Amplifying reference gene primers gave estimates of nucleated cell counts. TCRdb's copy holds only in-frame clones and misses some; the assay was immunoSEQ multiplex PCR. V, J and clone size reflect that table, while D and trimming were determined from the DNA. The sample has 160,000 or so clones, approximately 85% seen once.

The sequence was collected from a woman aged 60-70 years with COVID-19, enrolled during active disease. The rearrangement joins TRBV11-2 to TRBJ2-5; D gene unclear. The sequencing sample was made of peripheral blood. CDR3 DNA: TGTGCCAGCAGCTTAGCCGGGGAGACCCAGTACTTC. Its protein is CASSLAGETQYF.